Listed below are T cell receptor beta chains from one sample, sequenced in a study of CD8 T cells in ankylosing spondylitis. TCRdb re-called the 5' RACE reads through MiXCR, storing one row per CDR3 protein. The sample contains roughly 170,000 distinct CDR3 sequences, approximately 9.9% of which appear only once. Specimen: blood, either unsorted or a sorted T cell fraction (not recorded which). These receptors were taken from a female donor with ankylosing spondylitis or in good health (not recorded which). The CDR3 runs from the conserved cysteine through the conserved F or W. The order of the fields is D gene, J gene, clone size, V gene, CDR3 DNA, CDR3 protein. The D gene is left open where the match is weak. The size field is filled for only some rows; it gives once, few, many or a size class.

NA	TRBJ2-4	few	TRBV30	TGTGCCTGGGAGCCGACAGGGCGGGGAAACATTCAGTACTTC	CAWEPTGRGNIQYF
TRBD1	TRBJ2-5	many	TRBV24-1	TGTGCCACCAGTGACGCCCGACAGGGGTCGGTCCAGTACTTC	CATSDARQGSVQYF
TRBD1	TRBJ2-5	few	TRBV5-1	TGCGCCAGCAGCCCATCACAGGGGACAGAGACCCAGTACTTC	CASSPSQGTETQYF
TRBD1	TRBJ2-3	few	TRBV9	TGTGCCAGCAGCGATGGGGACAGGTTATGGGATCATACGCAGTATTTT	CASSDGDRLWDHTQYF
NA	TRBJ2-1	many	TRBV20-1	TGCAGTCCACTGGGGAGAGAGCAGTTCTTC	CSPLGREQFF
TRBD2	TRBJ2-3	many	TRBV5-5	TGTGCCAGCAGCTTGACACTAGCGGTTACAGATACGCAGTATTTT	CASSLTLAVTDTQYF
TRBD1	TRBJ2-6	few	TRBV24-1	TGTGCCACCAGTGACGGGACAGGGGCCGTCTCTGGGGCCAACGTCCTGACTTTC	CATSDGTGAVSGANVLTF
TRBD2	TRBJ2-3	few	TRBV7-2	TGTGCCAGCAGCCGATGGCCACTAGCGTATGGCACAGATACGCAGTATTTT	CASSRWPLAYGTDTQYF
TRBD1	TRBJ2-5	NA	TRBV3-1	TGTGCCAGCAGCCAAGATGGGCGCCAGGGGGCTTTCCAAGAGACCCAGTACTTC	CASSQDGRQGAFQETQYF
NA	TRBJ2-5	few	TRBV6-5	TGTGCCAGCAGTTACTCAGGGGCCTCCCAAGAGACCCAGTACTTC	CASSYSGASQETQYF
TRBD1	TRBJ2-7	few	TRBV5-6	TGTGCCAGCAGCTCCACGGGACAGGGGACCTACGAGCAGTACTTC	CASSSTGQGTYEQYF
TRBD2	TRBJ2-1	few	TRBV7-6	TGTGCCAGCAGCTTTCTAGCGGGAGAGGACAATGAGCAGTTCTTC	CASSFLAGEDNEQFF
NA	TRBJ2-1	NA	TRBV5-1	TGCGCCAGCAAATTTGGGAAGAGCTCCTACAATGAGCAGTTCTTC	CASKFGKSSYNEQFF